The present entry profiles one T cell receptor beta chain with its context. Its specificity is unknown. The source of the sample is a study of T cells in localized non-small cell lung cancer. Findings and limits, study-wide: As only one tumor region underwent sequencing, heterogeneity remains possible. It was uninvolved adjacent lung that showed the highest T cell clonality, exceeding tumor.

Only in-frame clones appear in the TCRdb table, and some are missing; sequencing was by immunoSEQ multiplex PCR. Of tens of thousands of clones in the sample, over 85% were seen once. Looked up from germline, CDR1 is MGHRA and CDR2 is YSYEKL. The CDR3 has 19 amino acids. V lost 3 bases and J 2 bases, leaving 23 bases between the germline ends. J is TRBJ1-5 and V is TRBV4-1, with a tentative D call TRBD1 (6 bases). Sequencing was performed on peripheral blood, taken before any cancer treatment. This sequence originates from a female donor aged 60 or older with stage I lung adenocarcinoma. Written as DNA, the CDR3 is TGCGCCAGCAGCCATCCCCCGGGGCAAGGGGGTTGGGGCAATCAGCCCCAGCATTTT. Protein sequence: CASSHPPGQGGWGNQPQHF.